Each of the 14 T cell receptor beta chains below was sequenced from the same sample in a study of human T cells and chemical hapten exposure. Noted time point: patch test 1, 2 weeks after DPC sensitization. Treatment indicated: therapeutic diphenylcyclopropenone sensitization with weekly scalp DPC. TCRdb used MiXCR to reprocess the RACE reads, holding one entry per CDR3 protein. The profile shows some 87,000 distinct CDR3 sequences, about 9.3% of them singletons. The source material was whole blood, sampled in connection with sensitization to the hapten diphenylcyclopropenone (DPC). The receptors were sampled from a woman aged 50 to 65 with alopecia areata. Some clones in this sample may be carry-over from other donors' samples.

In its sample, this clonotype was seen a few times. The V call is TRBV5-1, the J call TRBJ2-1, with D perhaps being TRBD1 or TRBD2 (5 bases each). With 4 bases removed from V and 0 bases from J, the gap between germline ends came to 11 bases. This CDR3 region has 15 residues. Germline V lookup: CDR1 SGHRS, CDR2 YFSETQ. Here the CDR3 DNA reads TGCGCCAGCAGCGTCCGGGACGGCTCCTACAATGAGCAGTTCTTC. This translates into CASSVRDGSYNEQFF.

This clonotype occurred many times. CDR3 amino acids: CASRTGYSNQPQHF. The CDR3, as DNA: TGTGCCAGTAGAACAGGGTATAGCAATCAGCCCCAGCATTTT. This chain uses TRBV19 with TRBJ1-5; possibly TRBD1 for D (6 bases). The CDR3 length is 14 residues. V gave up 6 bases and J gave up 0 bases, with 9 bases separating them. The germline V gene encodes CDR1 LNHDA and CDR2 SQIVND (reference sequence).

The table lists this clonotype with many counts. This sequence joins TRBV11-2 and TRBJ2-5; 9 bases agree with TRBD1. Germline V gene sequence: CDR1 SGHAT, CDR2 FQNNGV. After removal of 4 bases from V and 5 bases from J, the junction contained 5 bases not matched to a gene. The CDR3 is 14 amino acids. The CDR3 here is CASSWGQGWETQYF. In nucleotides, the CDR3 is TGTGCCAGCAGCTGGGGACAGGGATGGGAGACCCAGTACTTC.

This rearrangement joins TRBV3-1 to TRBJ2-3, with D possibly matching TRBD1 (6 bases). This CDR3 has 16 amino acids. With 4 bases removed from V and 4 bases from J, the gap between germline ends came to 18 bases. Germline V lookup: CDR1 LGHDT, CDR2 YNNKEL (reference sequence). DNA of the CDR3: TGTGCCAGCAGCCTCCGAGGGGGAGCGGTCGCAGATACGCAGTATTTT. It translates to CASSLRGGAVADTQYF.

The genes are TRBV2 and TRBJ2-7; D is uncertain. This CDR3 region has 15 residues. The germline gives CDR1 SNHLY, CDR2 FYNNEI. Trimming cost V 1 base and J 0 bases, with 10 bases left between them. CDR3 coding DNA: TGTGCCAGCAGTGAAGACCGGGCGAGCTCCTACGAGCAGTACTTC. Amino acid sequence: CASSEDRASSYEQYF.

This clonotype was seen a few times. This sequence joins TRBV10-3 and TRBJ2-1; 10 positions match TRBD2. Germline CDR1 is ENHRY and CDR2 is SYGVKD. J lost 8 bases, V lost 0 bases, and 4 bases had no gene match. The CDR3 runs 15 residues. CDR3 coding DNA: TGTGCCATCAGTGAGTCGGGCCTAGCGGGAGATGAGCAGTTCTTC. Its translation is CAISESGLAGDEQFF.

This clonotype was seen more than once but under ten times. The chain employs TRBV28 and TRBJ2-2, with 9 bases matching TRBD1. CDR1 is MDHEN and CDR2 is SYDVKM in the germline V gene. This CDR3 comprises 15 residues. V lost 5 bases and J lost 7; bases outside the gene matches: 8. CDR3 amino acids: CASSTTGGAGGELFF. The CDR3 DNA sequence: TGTGCCAGCAGTACTACAGGGGGCGCGGGCGGGGAGCTGTTTTTT.

The chain employs TRBV3-2 and TRBJ2-4; the DNA was not compared with TRBD2, the D call given in the table. TRBV3-2 is given as a pseudogene. There are 16 residues in the CDR3. CDR3 nucleotides: TGTGCCAGCAGCCTTGGACTAGCGGGAAGAAGGAACATTCAGTACTTC. Translation gives CASSLGLAGRRNIQYF.

This clonotype was picked up a small number of times. The J gene is TRBJ1-6, the V gene TRBV29-1, with D possibly matching TRBD1 (5 bases). In germline, CDR1 is SQVTM, CDR2 ANQGSEA. The CDR3 spans 17 residues. V was pared by 4 bases and J by 0 bases, with 16 bases between. CDR3 sequence reads: CSVGEDNQSSYNSPLHF. The CDR3, as DNA: TGCAGCGTTGGTGAGGACAATCAGAGCTCCTATAATTCACCCCTCCACTTT.

This clonotype was picked up a small number of times. The chain links TRBV3-1 to TRBJ1-6; D uncertain. Germline CDR1 LGHDT, CDR2 YNNKEL (reference sequence). Trimming removed 3 bases from V and 9 bases from J, with 9 bases in between. This CDR3 region has 13 residues. The CDR3 DNA reads TGTGCCAGCAGCCACCCGTCCGCTTCACCCCTCCACTTT. Translating gives CASSHPSASPLHF.

V and J are TRBV19 and TRBJ2-6; the match to TRBD1 covers 10 bases. V was pared by 7 bases and J by 2 bases, with 2 bases of the junction left unmatched. This CDR3 contains 15 residues. The V gene's germline CDR1 is LNHDA and CDR2 SQIVND (reference sequence). CDR3 sequence: CASIDRGPGANVLTF. The CDR3 DNA follows: TGTGCCAGTATCGACAGGGGGCCTGGGGCCAACGTCCTGACTTTC.

The rearrangement uses TRBV29-1 and TRBJ2-5; D might be TRBD1 or TRBD2, each matching 5 bases. Germline CDR1 SQVTM, CDR2 ANQGSEA. This CDR3 region has 12 residues. Between the trimmed V and J ends, which lost 6 bases and 2 bases, there was a span of 10 bases. CDR3 loop: CSVSGAQETQYF. The CDR3 nucleotides read TGCAGCGTCTCCGGGGCTCAAGAGACCCAGTACTTC.

The chain employs TRBV10-3 and TRBJ2-7, with TRBD1 matching over 9 bases. The germline V gene has CDR1 ENHRY and CDR2 SYGVKD. The ends lost 6 bases at V and 0 bases at J; junction bases unmatched: 3. The length of the CDR3 is 14 residues. The CDR3 DNA reads TGTGCCATCAGCGGGACAGGGAGCTCCTACGAGCAGTACTTC. Its protein product is CAISGTGSSYEQYF.

There are a few counts of this clonotype. The chain uses TRBV7-9 and TRBJ2-6; D may be TRBD1 (6 bases). V lost 3 bases and J lost 2, with 17 bases in between. Germline V gives CDR1 SEHNR, CDR2 FQNEAQ (reference sequence). The length of the CDR3 is 18 residues. CDR3 protein: CASSFLARQVAGANVLTF. The CDR3 nucleotides are TGTGCCAGCAGCTTTTTAGCGAGACAGGTTGCTGGGGCCAACGTCCTGACTTTC.